This TCR beta chain was documented in a study of neurological immune-mediated disorders. Study observations and caveats: No sharing of CDR3 amino acid sequences was observed among expanded clones across subjects, suggesting private repertoires in all groups. HTLV-1-associated myelopathy had the most TCR clonal expansion, and multiple sclerosis had the least, less than healthy controls.

The authors made cDNA by 5'RACE with 10-nucleotide random UMIs. A single record per CDR3 protein comes from TCRdb applying MiXCR to the 5' RACE reads. The table has about 78,000 distinct CDR3 sequences, about 5% seen once. This clonotype was observed a handful of times. Its antigen is undetermined. Germline loops: CDR1 MNHEY, CDR2 SMNVEV (reference sequence). V dropped 1 base and J dropped 0; count of bases not matched to a gene: 15. The CDR3 covers 20 residues. This receptor was obtained from a woman in her 30s with multiple sclerosis. Material: PBMCs. The chain carries TRBV27 and TRBJ2-3; 8 bases agree with TRBD2. CDR3 sequence reads: CASSLFRAGVLIGSTDTQYF. The DNA of the CDR3 is TGTGCCAGCAGTTTATTTAGAGCGGGAGTCCTGATTGGGAGCACAGATACGCAGTATTTT.